A selection of T cell receptor beta chains follows, all from one sample in a study of T cell responses to AZD1222 COVID-19 vaccine. Clones were sequenced by immunoSEQ multiplex PCR, and TCRdb holds only the in-frame ones, with some missing. The sample lists about 190,000 clones, approximately 94% occurring once. The sequenced sample was peripheral blood, obtained on day 0 of AZD1222 vaccination. The receptors here all came from an adult in good health. CDR3s include the opening cysteine and the closing phenylalanine or tryptophan. Fields, in order: J gene, V gene, clone size, CDR3 protein. Size is omitted from some rows. Given values are once, few, many or a class for expanded clones.

j_call: TRBJ2-7; v_call: TRBV27; clone_size: many; cdr3_aa: CASSVRATYEQYF
j_call: TRBJ2-2; v_call: TRBV18; clone_size: .; cdr3_aa: CASSPQTGELFF
j_call: TRBJ1-4; v_call: TRBV5-6; clone_size: .; cdr3_aa: CASSLGGNEKLFF
j_call: TRBJ1-6; v_call: TRBV7-6; clone_size: .; cdr3_aa: CASSLGASYNSPLHF
j_call: TRBJ2-1; v_call: TRBV9; clone_size: .; cdr3_aa: CASSVELAGYNEQFF
j_call: TRBJ2-1; v_call: TRBV27; clone_size: .; cdr3_aa: CASLQLTSGGLYNEQFF
j_call: TRBJ2-1; v_call: TRBV9; clone_size: .; cdr3_aa: CASSRAGGSPYNEQFF
j_call: TRBJ1-1; v_call: TRBV19; clone_size: .; cdr3_aa: CASSPDRVLYTEAFF
j_call: TRBJ2-7; v_call: TRBV6-5; clone_size: once; cdr3_aa: CASSYGPGTGYEQYF
j_call: TRBJ1-1; v_call: TRBV19; clone_size: .; cdr3_aa: CASTSGTNTEAFF
j_call: TRBJ2-5; v_call: TRBV24-1; clone_size: .; cdr3_aa: CATSGGQVGETQYF
j_call: TRBJ1-1; v_call: TRBV10-1; clone_size: .; cdr3_aa: CASSEGRNTEAFF
j_call: TRBJ1-5; v_call: TRBV6-5; clone_size: .; cdr3_aa: CASSSGREQPQHF
j_call: TRBJ1-1; v_call: TRBV6-2/TRBV6-3; clone_size: .; cdr3_aa: CASSKAAGSTEAFF
j_call: TRBJ1-1; v_call: TRBV6-1; clone_size: .; cdr3_aa: CASSEGVRDPTGTEAFF
j_call: TRBJ1-2; v_call: TRBV19; clone_size: few; cdr3_aa: CASTIPGTAYGYTF
j_call: TRBJ2-1; v_call: TRBV4-2; clone_size: once; cdr3_aa: CASSQEIAGGTEQFF
j_call: TRBJ2-1; v_call: TRBV4-3; clone_size: .; cdr3_aa: CASSQPGLAGSNEQFF
j_call: TRBJ1-2; v_call: TRBV11-2; clone_size: few; cdr3_aa: CASSSRETYGYTF
j_call: TRBJ2-3; v_call: TRBV7-2; clone_size: .; cdr3_aa: CASSRGVSPLTDTQYF
j_call: TRBJ1-3; v_call: TRBV5-8; clone_size: .; cdr3_aa: CASASESGQFYSGNTIYF
j_call: TRBJ1-1; v_call: TRBV5-4; clone_size: .; cdr3_aa: CATNPWGRSYTEAFF
j_call: TRBJ2-3; v_call: TRBV14; clone_size: .; cdr3_aa: CASSQGRFRSTDTQYF
j_call: TRBJ2-7; v_call: TRBV7-9; clone_size: .; cdr3_aa: CASSLILVGDAYEQYF
j_call: TRBJ2-1; v_call: TRBV28; clone_size: .; cdr3_aa: CASRDPYNEQFF
j_call: TRBJ1-1; v_call: TRBV4-1; clone_size: .; cdr3_aa: CASSQIGGLGFF
j_call: TRBJ2-2; v_call: TRBV28; clone_size: .; cdr3_aa: CASSEPAQVPGELFF
j_call: TRBJ2-3; v_call: TRBV25-1; clone_size: .; cdr3_aa: CASSEYIAGQKSQYF
j_call: TRBJ1-2; v_call: TRBV5-6; clone_size: .; cdr3_aa: CASSLGPGGSYGYTF
j_call: TRBJ2-1; v_call: TRBV7-2; clone_size: .; cdr3_aa: CASSPVAGGPNEQFF
j_call: TRBJ2-1; v_call: TRBV20-1; clone_size: .; cdr3_aa: CSAELYEQFF
j_call: TRBJ1-4; v_call: TRBV6-1; clone_size: .; cdr3_aa: CASSEDGAGVEKLFF
j_call: TRBJ2-7; v_call: TRBV5-1; clone_size: .; cdr3_aa: CASSLEVKYEQYF
j_call: TRBJ1-5; v_call: TRBV19; clone_size: .; cdr3_aa: CASSRDTVPHF
j_call: TRBJ2-7; v_call: TRBV7-2; clone_size: .; cdr3_aa: CASSYDVARNYEQYF
j_call: TRBJ1-5; v_call: TRBV7-6; clone_size: .; cdr3_aa: CASSLGQNNQPQHF
j_call: TRBJ2-1; v_call: TRBV19; clone_size: .; cdr3_aa: CASRWDRGRSNEQFF
j_call: TRBJ2-7; v_call: TRBV10-3; clone_size: .; cdr3_aa: CAISGTSGGYEQYF
j_call: TRBJ2-4; v_call: TRBV15; clone_size: .; cdr3_aa: CATSRDRGGVQYF
j_call: TRBJ1-1; v_call: TRBV19; clone_size: few; cdr3_aa: CAGRATGLNTEAFF
j_call: TRBJ1-4; v_call: TRBV4-2; clone_size: .; cdr3_aa: CASSRVGSEKLFF
j_call: TRBJ1-2; v_call: TRBV4-1; clone_size: .; cdr3_aa: CASSQDGNYGYTF
j_call: TRBJ2-7; v_call: TRBV27; clone_size: .; cdr3_aa: CASSISGSSYEQYF
j_call: TRBJ2-5; v_call: TRBV28; clone_size: .; cdr3_aa: CASSFQVESQYF
j_call: TRBJ1-4; v_call: TRBV4-1; clone_size: .; cdr3_aa: CASSQEARGYGTTNEKLFF
j_call: TRBJ1-2; v_call: TRBV6-1; clone_size: .; cdr3_aa: CASSELRGLGYTF
j_call: TRBJ2-7; v_call: TRBV6-5; clone_size: .; cdr3_aa: CASSYWDSYEQYF
j_call: TRBJ2-2; v_call: TRBV6-5; clone_size: .; cdr3_aa: CASVVAGANGELFF